Below, 20 T cell receptor beta chains from the same sample are listed, as sequenced in a study of CD8 T cells in ankylosing spondylitis. Study-wide results and caveats: What seemed typical of ankylosing spondylitis blood was a TCR beta motif built from eight highly homologous variants.

The antigens these receptors bind are not known. TCRdb re-called the 5' RACE reads with MiXCR, one entry per CDR3 protein. The sample includes 500,000 to 550,000 distinct CDR3 sequences, approximately 11% of them seen just once. Sequences were obtained from blood, either unsorted or a sorted T cell fraction (not recorded which). The receptors were gathered from a male donor with ankylosing spondylitis.

V gene TRBV25-1 combines with J gene TRBJ2-2, with unresolved D. Germline CDR1 MGHDK, CDR2 SYGVNS. V was clipped by 3 bases and J by 3 bases, with 11 bases between them. There are 15 residues in the CDR3. CDR3 loop: CASSDQKMDTGELFF. CDR3 DNA: TGTGCCAGCAGTGACCAAAAAATGGACACCGGGGAGCTGTTTTTT.

There are a few counts of this clonotype. V gene TRBV5-1 combines with J gene TRBJ2-1; TRBD2 matches 9 bases. The trim removed 0 bases at V and 6 bases at J, leaving 4 bases unmatched. Germline V gene sequence: CDR1 SGHRS, CDR2 YFSETQ. The CDR3 consists of 15 residues. The CDR3, as DNA: TGCGCCAGCAGCTTGGTGGTAGCGGGAGTCAATGAGCAGTTCTTC. Translating gives CASSLVVAGVNEQFF.

This rearrangement joins TRBV5-6 to TRBJ1-2; tentative D call: TRBD1 (5 bases). V lost 0 bases to trimming and J lost 8 bases, with 11 bases between them. This CDR3 region has 13 residues. Germline V gene sequence: CDR1 SGHDT, CDR2 YYEEEE. The CDR3 bases are TGTGCCAGCAGCTTGGGTCAGAGGGGAGGCTACACCTTC. Amino acid sequence: CASSLGQRGGYTF.

This clonotype has more than one count but fewer than ten. The CDR3 sequence is CASSFGLIQSSYNSPLHF. The CDR3 DNA is TGTGCCAGCAGCTTTGGGCTCATTCAGAGCTCCTATAATTCACCCCTCCACTTT. The V and J genes are TRBV7-8 and TRBJ1-6; D is ambiguous. Trimming shortened V by 3 bases and J by 0 bases, and 15 bases separated the two germline ends. The germline CDR1 and CDR2 sequences are SGHVS and FQNEAQ. This CDR3 contains 18 residues.

The J gene is TRBJ2-3, the V gene TRBV4-1; 7 bases agree with TRBD1. Germline lookup yields CDR1 MGHRA and CDR2 YSYEKL. The CDR3 is made up of 15 amino acids. Trimming removed 0 bases from V and 4 bases from J; junction bases left unmatched: 4. CDR3 sequence reads: CASSQETGLADTQYF. In DNA, the CDR3 is TGCGCCAGCAGCCAAGAGACAGGGTTAGCAGATACGCAGTATTTT.

Many counts were recorded for this clonotype. The chain recombines TRBV3-1 with TRBJ2-2, with D perhaps matching TRBD1 (5 bases). Between the trimmed V and J ends, which lost 5 bases and 2 bases, there was a span of 12 bases. Germline CDR1 and CDR2: LGHDT and YNNKEL (reference sequence). The CDR3 consists of 15 residues. CDR3 sequence: CASSGPGINTGELFF. The CDR3 DNA reads as TGTGCCAGCAGCGGGCCAGGGATTAACACCGGGGAGCTGTTTTTT.

The chain links TRBV15 to TRBJ2-2, with D uncertain. Germline assignment: CDR1 LNHNV and CDR2 YYDKDF (reference sequence). Trimming took off 1 base at V and 5 bases at J, with 11 bases between the two ends. The CDR3 is made up of 15 amino acids. The CDR3 sequence: CATSRVRLLTGELFF. CDR3 coding DNA: TGTGCCACCAGCAGAGTCCGGCTATTGACCGGGGAGCTGTTTTTT.

V is TRBV20-1 and J is TRBJ2-7; no definite D call. V was trimmed by 6 bases and J by 4 bases, leaving 10 bases between them. CDR3 size: 11 residues. Germline values: CDR1 DFQATT, CDR2 SNEGSKA (reference sequence). The CDR3 coding sequence is TGCAGTGCGACATTACTATACGAGCAGTACGTC. Translation gives CSATLLYEQYV.

V gene TRBV5-1 combines with J gene TRBJ2-7; 13 nucleotides match TRBD2. Trimming at V came to 0 bases and at J to 5 bases, leaving 2 bases not matched to a gene. The germline V gene has CDR1 SGHRS and CDR2 YFSETQ. This CDR3 is built from 15 residues. As DNA, the CDR3 is TGCGCCAGCAGCTTGGGACTAGCGGGAGGCCACGAGCAGTACTTC. Translating gives CASSLGLAGGHEQYF.

This clonotype occurred many times. The genes are TRBV5-6 and TRBJ2-3; possibly TRBD2 for D (5 bases). The CDR3 is 15 residues long. Looked up from germline, CDR1 is SGHDT and CDR2 is YYEEEE. V gave up 1 base and J gave up 2 bases, with 11 bases separating them. The CDR3 loop is CASSLRRGSTDTQYF. The CDR3 DNA reads TGTGCCAGCAGCTTGCGTCGGGGTTCCACAGATACGCAGTATTTT.

The chain couples TRBV20-1 to TRBJ1-5; unclear D gene. Per the germline V gene, CDR1 is DFQATT and CDR2 is SNEGSKA (reference sequence). This CDR3 has 15 residues. V was pared by 1 base and J by 1 base, with 11 bases between. The CDR3 nucleotides read TGCAGTGCTAGAGGGGAACTATACAGCAATCAGCCCCAGCATTTT. It codes for CSARGELYSNQPQHF.

The chain carries TRBV10-2 and TRBJ1-6; possibly TRBD1 for D (5 bases). Germline V gives CDR1 WSHSY, CDR2 SAAADI. With 5 bases removed from V and 8 bases from J, the gap between germline ends came to 19 bases. The length of the CDR3 is 16 residues. CDR3 sequence: CASSPRDGELHSPLHF. For the CDR3, the DNA is TGCGCCAGCAGTCCTCGGGACGGCGAACTCCATTCACCCCTCCACTTT.

Many counts were recorded for this clonotype. The chain links TRBV2 to TRBJ1-1, with 8 bases fitting TRBD1. Germline CDR1 and CDR2: SNHLY and FYNNEI. There are 12 residues in the CDR3. J was trimmed by 8 bases and V by 6 bases; bases with no gene match: 5. The CDR3 bases are TGTGCCAGCAGACTGGACAGGGTGGAAGCTTTCTTT. Amino acids: CASRLDRVEAFF.

The V call is TRBV4-1, the J call TRBJ2-5; D not certain. The germline V gene encodes CDR1 MGHRA and CDR2 YSYEKL. Trimming shortened V by 1 base and J by 5 bases, and 8 bases separated the two germline ends. The CDR3 is 13 residues long. DNA for the CDR3: TGCGCCAGCAGCCAAGTTCATCTGGAGACCCAGTACTTC. It codes for CASSQVHLETQYF.

This clonotype came up a few times. The chain couples TRBV3-1 to TRBJ2-5; tentative D call: TRBD1 (5 bases). Trimming removed 0 bases at V and 5 bases at J, with 19 bases between. This CDR3 has 17 residues. Germline CDR1 reads LGHDT; CDR2 reads YNNKEL (reference sequence). CDR3 sequence (DNA): TGTGCCAGCAGCCAAGATACCGGGCAGGGTGTTGGGGAGACCCAGTACTTC. Its translation is CASSQDTGQGVGETQYF.

This clonotype was detected ten times or more. The rearrangement uses TRBV7-2 and TRBJ1-4, with D tentatively TRBD1 (5 bases). CDR1 SGHTA and CDR2 FQGNSA come from the germline V gene. V lost 5 bases and J lost 7, with 14 bases in between. The CDR3 has 14 residues. The CDR3 DNA reads TGTGCCAGCAGCAAACGGGGGGGGGTTGAAAAACTGTTTTTT. This gives the protein CASSKRGGVEKLFF.

This clonotype was detected many times. J is TRBJ2-7 and V is TRBV20-1, with a possible D match to TRBD2 (6 bases). V gave up 3 bases and J gave up 6 bases, with 9 bases separating them. This CDR3 contains 11 residues. Germline V lookup: CDR1 DFQATT, CDR2 SNEGSKA (reference sequence). In nucleotides, the CDR3 is TGCAGTGCTAGGACTAGACTCGAGCAGTACTTC. Translating it yields CSARTRLEQYF.

This clonotype was recorded a few times. V gene TRBV2 combines with J gene TRBJ1-5, with a possible D match to TRBD1 (5 bases). CDR3 length equals 14 residues. The V gene's germline CDR1 is SNHLY and CDR2 FYNNEI. The V and J ends lost 4 bases and 6 bases respectively, with 13 bases between them. For the CDR3, the DNA is TGTGCCAGCAGTGGAGGGGCACAAGGTCAGCCCCAGCATTTT. It encodes CASSGGAQGQPQHF.

The chain combines TRBV11-2 with TRBJ2-1, with 9 bases lining up with TRBD2. Germline values: CDR1 SGHAT, CDR2 FQNNGV. Trimming took 5 bases from V and 0 from J; bases not matched to a gene: 5. The CDR3 runs to 16 residues. CDR3 sequence (DNA): TGTGCCAGCAGCATTAGCGGGAGTCCCTCCTACAATGAGCAGTTCTTC. Its translation: CASSISGSPSYNEQFF.

There are many counts of this clonotype. The V and J genes are TRBV10-3 and TRBJ2-1; D gene uncertain. Germline CDR1 reads ENHRY; CDR2 reads SYGVKD. This CDR3 has 13 residues. Trimming stripped 10 bases from V and 0 bases from J, with 10 bases between. The chain's CDR3 is CASRDGSYNEQFF. CDR3 bases: TGTGCCAGCCGTGATGGCTCCTACAATGAGCAGTTCTTC.